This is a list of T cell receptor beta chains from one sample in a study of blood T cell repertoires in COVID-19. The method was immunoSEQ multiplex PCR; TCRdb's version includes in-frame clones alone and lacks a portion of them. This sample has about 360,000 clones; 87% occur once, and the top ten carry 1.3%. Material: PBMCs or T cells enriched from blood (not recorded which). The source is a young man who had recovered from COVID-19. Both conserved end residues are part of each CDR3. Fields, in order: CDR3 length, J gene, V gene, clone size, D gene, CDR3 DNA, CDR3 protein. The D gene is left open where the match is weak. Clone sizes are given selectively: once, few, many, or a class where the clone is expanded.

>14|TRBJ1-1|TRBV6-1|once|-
TGTGCCAGCAGTGAAAGAGACATAAACACTGAAGCTTTCTTT
CASSERDINTEAFF
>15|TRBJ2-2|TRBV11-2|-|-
TGTGCCAGCAGCTTCACACCGGCGGGCACCGGGGAGCTGTTTTTT
CASSFTPAGTGELFF
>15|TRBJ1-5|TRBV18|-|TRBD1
TGTGCCAGCTCCCCAAACAGGGGAAACAATCAGCCCCAGCATTTT
CASSPNRGNNQPQHF
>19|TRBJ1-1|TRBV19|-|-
TGTGCCAGTAGTCCATTAGCGAACAGGGTAATTGGTCGGGTTACTGAAGCTTTCTTT
CASSPLANRVIGRVTEAFF
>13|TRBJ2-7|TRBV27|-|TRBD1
TGTGCCAGCAGTTTCAGGGGGTCGGGCGAGCAGTACTTC
CASSFRGSGEQYF
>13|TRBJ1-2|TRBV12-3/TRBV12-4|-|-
TGTGCCAGCAGCCATGCGGCTCCAGAGGGCTACACCTTC
CASSHAAPEGYTF
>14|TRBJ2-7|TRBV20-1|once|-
TGCAGTGCTAGTAGAGCGACGGGCTCCTACGAGCAGTACTTC
CSASRATGSYEQYF
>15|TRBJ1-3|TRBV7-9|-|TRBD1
TGTGCCAGCAGCTTCCTACAGGGGGCTGGAAACACCATATATTTT
CASSFLQGAGNTIYF
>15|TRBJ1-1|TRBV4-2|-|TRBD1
TGTGCCAGCAGCCCGTTGACAGGGTGGAACACTGAAGCTTTCTTT
CASSPLTGWNTEAFF
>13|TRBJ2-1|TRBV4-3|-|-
TGCGCCAGCAGCCTTCTTGGGGCAGATGAGCAGTTCTTC
CASSLLGADEQFF
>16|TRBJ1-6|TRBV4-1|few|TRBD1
TGCGCCAGCATAAGCGCGGACAGGAGCCCAAATTCACCCCTCCACTTT
CASISADRSPNSPLHF
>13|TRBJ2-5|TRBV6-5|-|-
TGTGCCAGCAGTCGGGGAAGGGCAGAGACCCAGTACTTC
CASSRGRAETQYF
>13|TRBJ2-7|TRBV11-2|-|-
TGTGCCAGCAGCCCTGGGCCCGACTACGAGCAGTACTTC
CASSPGPDYEQYF
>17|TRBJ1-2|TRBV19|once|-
TGTGCCAGTAGTCCTACGGGAGGGGGATGGCAGTCCTATGGCTACACCTTC
CASSPTGGGWQSYGYTF
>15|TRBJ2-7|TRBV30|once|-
TGTGCCTGGAGTGCTCCTGGCAGGCCGGCCTACGAGCAGTACTTC
CAWSAPGRPAYEQYF
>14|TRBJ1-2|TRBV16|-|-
TGTGCCAGCAGCCAATCATCAGATAACTATGGCTACACCTTC
CASSQSSDNYGYTF